A single sample gave rise to the 8 T cell receptor beta chains below, sequenced in a study of PD-1 blockade in classical Hodgkin lymphoma (dated by TCRdb to between 2020 and 2021). In the paper's terms, the time point label means: cycle 1 day 1 (C1D1), immediately before nivolumab initiation. All trial patients had relapsed after autologous stem cell transplantation, with cohorts A, B and C differing in prior brentuximab vedotin exposure. Library construction relied on the immunoSEQ multiplex PCR assay. TCRdb provides this immuneACCESS table in a form limited to in-frame rearrangements. Some clones are lacking; in checked studies, under half of them reflect an unresolved V gene, and why the rest are absent is not known. The sample yields over 3,500 clones; roughly 67% were counted once. The ten largest account for about two fifths of the sample. The sequencing here drew on peripheral blood mononuclear cells (PBMCs), taken at baseline. These receptors all come from a human donor with classical Hodgkin lymphoma.

V and J are TRBV5-4 and TRBJ1-1; D remains unclear. The CDR3 spans 15 residues. Germline V gives CDR1 SGHNT, CDR2 YYREEE (reference sequence). V lost 1 base, J lost 0 bases, and 10 bases lay in between. CDR3 sequence reads: CASSLPGTVNTEAFF. CDR3 DNA sequence: TGTGCCAGCAGCTTGCCGGGCACCGTGAACACTGAAGCTTTCTTT.

The rearrangement uses TRBV29-1 and TRBJ2-2; no firm D call. The V and J ends lost 2 bases and 3 bases respectively, with 4 bases between them. The CDR3 is 12 residues long. CDR1 is SQVTM, CDR2 ANQGSEA, per germline. CDR3 DNA: TGCAGCGTTGAACTGGACACCGGGGAGCTGTTTTTT. The encoded protein is CSVELDTGELFF.

This chain connects TRBV6-1 to TRBJ2-1; D perhaps matches TRBD1 (5 bases). Between the trimmed V and J ends, which lost 4 bases and 6 bases, there was a span of 10 bases. Germline assignment: CDR1 MNHNS and CDR2 SASEGT. CDR3 length: 13 amino acids. Written as DNA, the CDR3 is TGTGCCAGCAGTGCGGGCAGGGCCAATGAGCAGTTCTTC. This codes for CASSAGRANEQFF.

V gene TRBV29-1 combines with J gene TRBJ2-3; D might be TRBD2 (5 bases). The V end lost 5 bases, the J end lost 0 bases, and 24 bases lay between the germline ends. Germline CDR1 reads SQVTM; CDR2 reads ANQGSEA. This CDR3 has 18 amino acids. The CDR3 nucleotides read TGCAGCGTTAGGCCCGGCGGGCGTACAGTTACTAGCACAGATACGCAGTATTTT. Translation: CSVRPGGRTVTSTDTQYF.

This clone was seen a few times. This rearrangement joins TRBV5-4 to TRBJ2-1; D remains unclear. The germline CDR1 and CDR2 sequences are SGHNT and YYREEE (reference sequence). This CDR3 is 15 amino acids long. With 4 bases removed from V and 4 bases from J, the gap between germline ends came to 15 bases. The CDR3 DNA is TGTGCCAGCAGCCAGGCGCGTTGGGGTTACAATGAGCAGTTCTTC. Translated, it gives CASSQARWGYNEQFF.

This clone has more than one count but fewer than ten. CDR3 sequence reads: CASSLEGDRPQHF. The DNA of the CDR3 is TGCGCCAGCAGCTTGGAAGGGGACCGGCCCCAGCATTTT. The chain uses TRBV5-1 and TRBJ1-5; D possibly corresponds to TRBD1 (5 bases). The V end was cut by 0 bases, the J end by 9 bases, with 10 bases between. Per germline, CDR1 SGHRS and CDR2 YFSETQ. The CDR3 extends over 13 amino acids.

The chain links TRBV6-1 to TRBJ1-2; D unresolved. Germline V CDR1 and CDR2: MNHNS, SASEGT. Trimming took 7 bases from V and 0 from J, leaving 6 bases between them. CDR3 length: 12 residues. CDR3 residues: CASKGANYGYTF. CDR3 nucleotide sequence: TGTGCCAGCAAAGGAGCTAACTATGGCTACACCTTC.

This clone was detected only a few times. The chain employs TRBV20-1 and TRBJ2-5; the D is unclear. Trimming took off 0 bases at V and 5 bases at J, with 1 base between the two ends. The germline CDR1 and CDR2 sequences are DFQATT and SNEGSKA (reference sequence). This CDR3 contains 10 residues. The DNA of the CDR3 is TGCAGTGCTAGAGAGGAGACCCAGTACTTC. Its protein is CSAREETQYF.